This T cell receptor beta chain was documented in a study of breast tumors, draining lymph nodes, adjacent tissues. V lost 6 bases to trimming and J lost 5 bases; unmatched junction nucleotides: 7. The CDR3 spans 14 residues. Germline V gene sequence: CDR1 LNHDA, CDR2 SQIVND (reference sequence). Samples came from axillary lymph nodes draining the breast cancer. Each CDR3 protein gets one entry after TCRdb re-called the multiplex PCR reads with MiXCR. The table lists some 140,000 distinct CDR3 sequences, around 21% of them singletons. This clonotype has at least ten counts. Its antigen remains unidentified. Points from the study as a whole: Tumor and nontumor repertoires were significantly more similar in luminal-like than in basal-like breast cancer. Tumor TCR diversity was below lymph nodes but above nontumor tissue. That most tumor T cells come from lymph nodes remained unproven. Findings are consistent with lymph node origin and intratumoral expansion of most tumor T cells.

Sample: axillary lymph node tissue. The sequence was collected from a female donor with breast cancer. Some clones in this sample may be carry-over from other donors' samples. The V gene is TRBV19, the J gene TRBJ1-5; 7 bases agree with TRBD1. CDR3 in amino acids: CASSPGQRYQPQHF. Here the CDR3 DNA reads TGTGCCAGTAGCCCGGGACAGCGGTATCAGCCCCAGCATTTT.